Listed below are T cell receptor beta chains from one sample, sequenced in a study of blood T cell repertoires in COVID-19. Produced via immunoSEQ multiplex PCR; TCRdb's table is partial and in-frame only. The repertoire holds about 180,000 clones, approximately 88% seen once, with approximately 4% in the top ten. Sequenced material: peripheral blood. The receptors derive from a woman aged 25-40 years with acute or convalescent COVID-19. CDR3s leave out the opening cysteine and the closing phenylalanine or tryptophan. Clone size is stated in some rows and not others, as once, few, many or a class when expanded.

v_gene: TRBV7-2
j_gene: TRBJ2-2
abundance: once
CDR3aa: ASSFERPGSNTGELF

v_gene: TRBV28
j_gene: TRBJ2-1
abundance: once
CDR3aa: ASSKIPEQF

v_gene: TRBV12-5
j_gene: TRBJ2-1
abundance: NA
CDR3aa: ASKLVRQGNFNEQF

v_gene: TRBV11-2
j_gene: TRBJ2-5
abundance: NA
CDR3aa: ASSSGWEETQY

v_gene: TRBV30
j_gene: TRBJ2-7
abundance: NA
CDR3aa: AWSPGGTSHEQY

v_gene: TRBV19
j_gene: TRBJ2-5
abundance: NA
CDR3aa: ASSIIGTGGLETQY

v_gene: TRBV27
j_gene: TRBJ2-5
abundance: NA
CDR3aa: ASSASSGRVLETQY

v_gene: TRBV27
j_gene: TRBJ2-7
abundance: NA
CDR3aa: ASSLLANYEQY

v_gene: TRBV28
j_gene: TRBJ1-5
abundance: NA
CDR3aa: ASKYGVNQPQH

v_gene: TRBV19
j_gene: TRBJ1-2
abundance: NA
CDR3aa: ASSITGGFPYGYT

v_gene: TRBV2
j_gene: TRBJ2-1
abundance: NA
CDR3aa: ASSETRYEQF

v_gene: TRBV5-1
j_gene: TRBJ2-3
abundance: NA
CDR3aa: ASSFGQGGDTQY

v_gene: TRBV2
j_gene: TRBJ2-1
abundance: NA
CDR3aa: ASSETSKDNEQF

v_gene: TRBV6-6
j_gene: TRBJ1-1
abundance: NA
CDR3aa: ASTQFPAAF

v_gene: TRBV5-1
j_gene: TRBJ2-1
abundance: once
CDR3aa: ASTGLVTNEQF

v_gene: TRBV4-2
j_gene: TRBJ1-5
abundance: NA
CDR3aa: ASSQGLGRNQPQH

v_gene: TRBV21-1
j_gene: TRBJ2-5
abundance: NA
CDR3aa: ASSTSSGRAGKTQY

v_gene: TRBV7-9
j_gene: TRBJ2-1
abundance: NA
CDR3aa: ASNNPTSGTF

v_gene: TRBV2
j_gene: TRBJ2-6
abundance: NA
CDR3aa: ASSVDGGANVLT

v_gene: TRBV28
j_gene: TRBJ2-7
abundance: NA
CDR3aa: ASSLAGTGGEYEQY

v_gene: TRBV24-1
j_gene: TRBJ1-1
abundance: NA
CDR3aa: ATSGQHTEAF

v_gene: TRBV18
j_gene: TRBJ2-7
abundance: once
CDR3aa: ASLGLDQAEQY

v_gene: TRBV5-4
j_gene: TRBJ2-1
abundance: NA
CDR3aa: ASSLQGLAGNEQF

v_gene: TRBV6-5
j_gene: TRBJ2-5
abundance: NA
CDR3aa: ASSSGETQY

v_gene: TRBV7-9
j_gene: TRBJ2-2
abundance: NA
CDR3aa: ASSLALRTGELF

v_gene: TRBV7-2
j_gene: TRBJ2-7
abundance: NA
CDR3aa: ASSLDWTSGSYEQY

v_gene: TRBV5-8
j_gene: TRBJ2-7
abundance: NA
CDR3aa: ASTLDSSEQY

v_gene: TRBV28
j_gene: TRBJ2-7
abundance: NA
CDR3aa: ASSTPADFGRSSYEQY

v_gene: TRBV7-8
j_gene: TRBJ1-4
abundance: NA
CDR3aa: ASSLDNSNEKLF

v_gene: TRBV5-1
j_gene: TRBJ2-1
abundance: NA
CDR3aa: ASSRIPGTSGRGEQF

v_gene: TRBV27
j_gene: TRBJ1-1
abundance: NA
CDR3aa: ASSSLREGKAF

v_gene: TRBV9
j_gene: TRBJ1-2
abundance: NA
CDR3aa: ASSVGYGGNDYGYT

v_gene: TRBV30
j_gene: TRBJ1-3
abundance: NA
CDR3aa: AWKGAWGNTIY

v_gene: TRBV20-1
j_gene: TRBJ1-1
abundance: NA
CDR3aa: SARGRGEAF

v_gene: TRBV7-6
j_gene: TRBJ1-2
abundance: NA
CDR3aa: ASRGQGHYGYT

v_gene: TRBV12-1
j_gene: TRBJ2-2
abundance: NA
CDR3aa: ASSFDGGRGSGELF

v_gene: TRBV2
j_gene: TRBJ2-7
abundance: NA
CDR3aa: ASSDRHRYSGRSEQY

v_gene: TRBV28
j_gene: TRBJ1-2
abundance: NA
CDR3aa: ASLPGRQGGYT

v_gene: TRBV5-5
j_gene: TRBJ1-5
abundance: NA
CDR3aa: ASSLTFTGGNQPQH

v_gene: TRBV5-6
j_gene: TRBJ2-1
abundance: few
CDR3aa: ASSLGGSSYNEQF

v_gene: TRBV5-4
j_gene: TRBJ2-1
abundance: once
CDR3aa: ASRTSGTSGRYNEQF

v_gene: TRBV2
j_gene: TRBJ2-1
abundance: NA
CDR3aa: ASSLNRGGNEQF

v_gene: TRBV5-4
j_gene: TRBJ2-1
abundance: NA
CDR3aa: ASSLGWGDNEQF

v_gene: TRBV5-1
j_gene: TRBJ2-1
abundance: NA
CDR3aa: ASSLPREGSNEQF

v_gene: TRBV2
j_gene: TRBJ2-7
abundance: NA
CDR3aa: ASILPGLAVPTLQY

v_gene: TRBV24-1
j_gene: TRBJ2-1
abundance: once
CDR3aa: ATSDPTGYNEQF

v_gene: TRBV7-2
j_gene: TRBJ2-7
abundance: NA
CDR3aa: ASSLGSYEQY

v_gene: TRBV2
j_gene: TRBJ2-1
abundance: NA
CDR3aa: ASSDSPLGF

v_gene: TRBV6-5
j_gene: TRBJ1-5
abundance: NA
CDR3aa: ASSLDRVGSPQH

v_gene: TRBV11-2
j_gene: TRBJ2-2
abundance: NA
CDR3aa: ASSQRLAGVRELF

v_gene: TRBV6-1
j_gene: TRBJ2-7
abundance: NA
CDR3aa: ASSEIGWGGYEQY

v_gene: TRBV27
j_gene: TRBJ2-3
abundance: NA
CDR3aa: ASSLSLGGSTDTQY

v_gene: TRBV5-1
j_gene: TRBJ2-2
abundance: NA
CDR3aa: ASSLPLGGELF